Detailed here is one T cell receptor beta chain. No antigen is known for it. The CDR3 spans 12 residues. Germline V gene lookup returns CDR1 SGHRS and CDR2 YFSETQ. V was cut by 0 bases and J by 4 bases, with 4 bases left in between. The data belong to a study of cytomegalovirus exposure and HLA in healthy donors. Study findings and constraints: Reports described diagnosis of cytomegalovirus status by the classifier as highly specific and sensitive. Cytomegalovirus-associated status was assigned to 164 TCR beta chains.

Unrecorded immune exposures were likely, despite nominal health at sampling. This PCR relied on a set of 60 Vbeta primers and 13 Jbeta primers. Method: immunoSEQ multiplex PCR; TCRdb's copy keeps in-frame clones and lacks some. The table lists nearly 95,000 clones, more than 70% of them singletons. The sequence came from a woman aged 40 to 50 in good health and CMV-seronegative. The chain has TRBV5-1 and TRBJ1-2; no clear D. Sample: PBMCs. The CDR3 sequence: CASSLGAYGYTF. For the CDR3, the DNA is TGCGCCAGCAGCTTGGGGGCCTATGGCTACACCTTC.